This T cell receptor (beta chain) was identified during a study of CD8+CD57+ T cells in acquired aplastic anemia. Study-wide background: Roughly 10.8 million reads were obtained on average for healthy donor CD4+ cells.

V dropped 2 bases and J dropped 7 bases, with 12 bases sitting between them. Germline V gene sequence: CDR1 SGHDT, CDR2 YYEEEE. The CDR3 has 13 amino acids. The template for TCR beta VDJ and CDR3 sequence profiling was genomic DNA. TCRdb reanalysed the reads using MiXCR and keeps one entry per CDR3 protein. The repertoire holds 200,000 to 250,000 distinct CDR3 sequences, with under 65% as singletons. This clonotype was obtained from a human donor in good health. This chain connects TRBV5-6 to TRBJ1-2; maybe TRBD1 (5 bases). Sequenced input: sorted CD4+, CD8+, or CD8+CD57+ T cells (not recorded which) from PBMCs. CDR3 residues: CASSLLTGGGYTF. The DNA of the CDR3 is TGTGCCAGCAGCTTACTGACCGGGGGTGGCTACACCTTC.